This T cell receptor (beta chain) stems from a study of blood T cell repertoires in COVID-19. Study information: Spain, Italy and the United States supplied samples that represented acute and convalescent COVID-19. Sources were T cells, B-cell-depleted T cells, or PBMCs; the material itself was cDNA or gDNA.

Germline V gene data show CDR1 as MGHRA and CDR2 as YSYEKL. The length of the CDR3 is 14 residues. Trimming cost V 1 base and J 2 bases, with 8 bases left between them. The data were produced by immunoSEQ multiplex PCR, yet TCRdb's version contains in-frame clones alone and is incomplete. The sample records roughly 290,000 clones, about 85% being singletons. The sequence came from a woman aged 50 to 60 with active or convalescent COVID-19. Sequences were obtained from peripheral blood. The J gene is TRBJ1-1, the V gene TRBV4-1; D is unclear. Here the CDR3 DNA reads TGCGCCAGCAGCCAAGGCCGGGGAAACACTGAAGCTTTCTTT. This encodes CASSQGRGNTEAFF.